These 26 T cell receptor beta chains were sequenced from one sample in a study of OX40 agonist ivuxolimab in advanced cancers. Sequencing was performed with immunoSEQ multiplex PCR; in TCRdb, only in-frame clones are kept and a portion is missing. The sample carries several thousand clones, 88% recorded once. The material was CD4+ or CD8+ T cells sorted from blood, obtained in a trial of the OX40 agonist ivuxolimab. The receptor source for this set is an adult with an advanced solid tumor such as melanoma, head and neck, liver or kidney cancer.

The rearrangement joins TRBV29-1 to TRBJ1-4, with no clear D. Germline values: CDR1 SQVTM, CDR2 ANQGSEA. V lost 3 bases to trimming and J lost 2 bases, with 7 bases between them. The CDR3 is 13 residues long. The CDR3 sequence is CSVDLGTNEKLFF. The CDR3 nucleotides read TGCAGCGTTGATTTGGGGACTAATGAAAAACTGTTTTTT. The whole variable domain, filled in from reference TRBV29-1 and TRBJ1-4, reads SAVISQKPSRDICQRGTSLTIQCQVDSQVTMMFWYRQQPGQSLTLIATANQGSEATYESGFVIDKFPISRPNLTFSTLTVSNMSPEDSSIYLCSVDLGTNEKLFFGSGTQLSVL.

The chain couples TRBV27 to TRBJ1-1; 10 nucleotides line up with TRBD1. V lost 3 bases, J lost 3 bases, and 1 base stayed unmatched. CDR3 length equals 14 residues. Germline CDR1 is MNHEY and CDR2 is SMNVEV (reference sequence). The CDR3 is CASSFGTGDTEAFF. The CDR3 DNA sequence: TGTGCCAGCAGTTTCGGGACAGGGGACACTGAAGCTTTCTTT.

This chain uses TRBV4-3 with TRBJ1-4; tentative D call: TRBD1 (5 bases). V lost 2 bases to trimming and J lost 5 bases, with 12 bases between them. Germline V gene sequence: CDR1 LGHNA, CDR2 YSLEER. The CDR3 has 15 amino acids. The CDR3 coding sequence is TGCGCCAGCAGCCAAAACCGGGACGGCAATGAAAAACTGTTTTTT. It is translated as CASSQNRDGNEKLFF.

The table lists this clone with a few counts. The gene calls are TRBV27 and TRBJ2-1, with D maybe TRBD1 (6 bases). From germline, CDR1 is MNHEY and CDR2 SMNVEV (reference sequence). The CDR3 spans 18 residues. V gave up 3 bases and J gave up 0 bases, with 18 bases separating them. In DNA form, the CDR3 reads TGTGCCAGCAGTTTGATAGGGACATTCACAAGCTCCTACAATGAGCAGTTCTTC. Translated: CASSLIGTFTSSYNEQFF.

The V gene is TRBV7-2, the J gene TRBJ2-3, with 11 bases aligning to TRBD2. Germline V lookup: CDR1 SGHTA, CDR2 FQGNSA. V lost 6 bases to trimming and J lost 2 bases; unmatched junction nucleotides: 4. CDR3 length equals 15 residues. The CDR3 DNA reads TGTGCCAGCAGTTGGACTAGCGGGTACACAGATACGCAGTATTTT. It specifies CASSWTSGYTDTQYF.

This clone turned up a few times. The J gene is TRBJ2-3, the V gene TRBV25-1, with no clear D. The CDR3 is 15 residues long. Deletions cut 5 bases from V and 5 bases from J, with 17 bases between. CDR1 MGHDK and CDR2 SYGVNS come from the germline V gene. CDR3 protein: CASSHPSLGGDTQYF. CDR3 in DNA: TGTGCCAGCAGTCACCCTTCCCTGGGTGGAGATACGCAGTATTTT.

V usage is TRBV5-6 and J usage is TRBJ2-7; TRBD2 agrees at 10 bases. With 2 bases clipped from V and 7 bases from J, the junction kept 12 bases outside the gene matches. There are 16 residues in the CDR3. Germline V gene data show CDR1 as SGHDT and CDR2 as YYEEEE. CDR3: CASSLEASGSPWEQYF. The CDR3 DNA is TGTGCCAGCAGCTTAGAGGCTAGCGGGAGCCCATGGGAGCAGTACTTC.

This chain links TRBV7-2 with TRBJ2-7; D possibly uses TRBD1 or TRBD2 (6 bases each). The V end was cut by 2 bases, the J end by 3 bases, with 11 bases between. Germline lookup yields CDR1 SGHTA and CDR2 FQGNSA. This CDR3 comprises 14 residues. The CDR3 region has the DNA TGTGCCAGCAGCTTAATGCGGGGACACTACGAGCAGTACTTC. It encodes CASSLMRGHYEQYF.

The rearrangement links TRBV27 to TRBJ2-3, with a tentative D call TRBD2 (6 bases). The CDR3 is 13 residues long. V dropped 5 bases and J dropped 9 bases, with 15 bases sitting between them. Germline loops: CDR1 MNHEY, CDR2 SMNVEV (reference sequence). The CDR3 is CASSPSGVVTQYF. CDR3 coding DNA: TGTGCCAGCAGTCCCTCGGGGGTTGTGACGCAGTATTTT.

The chain joins TRBV19 to TRBJ1-2; 11 positions match TRBD1. Germline V gene lookup returns CDR1 LNHDA and CDR2 SQIVND (reference sequence). V lost 1 base and J lost 6; bases outside the gene matches: 4. The CDR3 is made up of 15 amino acids. In nucleotides, the CDR3 is TGTGCCAGTAGTATAGGGCGGACAGGGGGCGATGGCTACACCTTC. It is translated as CASSIGRTGGDGYTF. Complete variable domain (other parts from reference TRBV19 and TRBJ1-2): DGGITQSPKYLFRKEGQNVTLSCEQNLNHDAMYWYRQDPGQGLRLIYYSQIVNDFQKGDIAEGYSVSREKKESFPLTVTSAQKNPTAFYLCASSIGRTGGDGYTFGSGTRLTVV.

The chain uses TRBV7-9 and TRBJ2-7, with a tentative D call TRBD2 (5 bases). Germline assignment: CDR1 SEHNR and CDR2 FQNEAQ (reference sequence). Trimming stripped 8 bases from V and 1 base from J, with 15 bases between. CDR3 size: 14 residues. The CDR3 is CASSPGSSSYEQYF. CDR3 coding DNA: TGTGCCAGCTCGCCGGGATCTTCTTCCTACGAGCAGTACTTC.

This chain joins TRBV5-4 and TRBJ1-2; D perhaps matches TRBD1 (6 bases). The CDR3 runs 14 residues. With 0 bases removed from V and 8 bases from J, the gap between germline ends came to 14 bases. Germline V gives CDR1 SGHNT, CDR2 YYREEE (reference sequence). CDR3 coding DNA: TGTGCCAGCAGCTTGGGGGAGGGGACAAGGGGCTACACCTTC. It specifies CASSLGEGTRGYTF.

This sequence joins TRBV4-3 and TRBJ2-3; D is unresolved. Trimming took off 0 bases at V and 6 bases at J, with 16 bases between the two ends. CDR3 length: 16 residues. Germline V gene sequence: CDR1 LGHNA, CDR2 YSLEER. This CDR3 is CASSQDGMEHLDTQYF. The CDR3 region has the DNA TGCGCCAGCAGCCAAGATGGGATGGAACACCTGGATACGCAGTATTTT.

The J gene is TRBJ1-2, the V gene TRBV5-6, with a possible D match to TRBD1 (5 bases). Trimming took 4 bases from V and 7 from J, leaving 14 bases between them. Germline-derived CDR1 and CDR2 are SGHDT and YYEEEE. The CDR3 length is 13 residues. In nucleotides, the CDR3 is TGTGCCAGCAGCGCCCAGGGTCCTTTTGGCTACACCTTC. Residues: CASSAQGPFGYTF.

The CDR3 region is CASSFRDTYEQYF. The CDR3 bases are TGTGCCAGCAGTTTTCGGGATACCTACGAGCAGTACTTC. The V gene is TRBV27, the J gene TRBJ2-7; possibly TRBD2 for D (5 bases). V lost 3 bases and J 2 bases, leaving 8 bases between the germline ends. The CDR3 length is 13 residues. CDR1 is MNHEY, CDR2 SMNVEV, per germline (reference sequence).

This chain links TRBV9 with TRBJ1-3, with D uncertain. The ends were cut back, 7 bases at V and 2 bases at J, with 10 bases in the middle. Germline V gene sequence: CDR1 SGDLS, CDR2 YYNGEE. The CDR3 length is 13 residues. CDR3 DNA sequence: TGTGCCAGCCGAGGCGGTACTGGAAACACCATATATTTT. Its translation: CASRGGTGNTIYF.

In this sample, this clone turned up once. The chain links TRBV9 to TRBJ1-5, with TRBD1 identical over 7 bases. Per the germline V gene, CDR1 is SGDLS and CDR2 is YYNGEE. This CDR3 is built from 14 residues. The V gene end was trimmed by 3 bases and the J gene end by 4 bases; junction bases not matched to a gene: 4. DNA for the CDR3: TGTGCCAGCAGCGGGGGGACAGAGAATCAGCCCCAGCATTTT. Residues: CASSGGTENQPQHF.

The chain recombines TRBV7-9 with TRBJ2-7; D is uncertain. CDR1 is SEHNR, CDR2 FQNEAQ, per germline (reference sequence). The CDR3 is 12 amino acids. Between the trimmed V and J ends, which lost 2 bases and 5 bases, there was a span of 7 bases. DNA of the CDR3: TGTGCCAGCAGCTTACAAGAGGACGAGCAGTACTTC. The encoded protein is CASSLQEDEQYF.

The chain links TRBV7-6 to TRBJ2-7; TRBD1 agrees at 7 bases. The CDR3 is made up of 15 amino acids. Unmatched junction bases numbered 10, after V lost 4 bases and J lost 4 bases. CDR1 SGHVS and CDR2 FNYEAQ come from the germline V gene. The CDR3 region is CASSSNTGTVYEQYF. CDR3 nucleotide sequence: TGTGCCAGCAGCTCGAATACCGGGACAGTTTACGAGCAGTACTTC.

This chain joins TRBV7-3 and TRBJ2-3; TRBD1 matches 8 bases. Germline CDR1 and CDR2: SGHTA and FQGTGA. Trimming removed 2 bases from V and 0 bases from J; junction bases left unmatched: 10. This CDR3 spans 18 amino acids. CDR3 region: CASSLLGQGAASTDTQYF. In DNA, the CDR3 is TGTGCCAGCAGCTTATTGGGCCAGGGGGCGGCTAGCACAGATACGCAGTATTTT.

The chain joins TRBV28 to TRBJ2-7, with D possibly being TRBD2 (6 bases). V lost 6 bases and J 0 bases, leaving 18 bases between the germline ends. The CDR3 runs 16 residues. Germline assignment: CDR1 MDHEN and CDR2 SYDVKM. Here the CDR3 reads CASRSPGDPSSYEQYF. The CDR3 nucleotides are TGTGCCAGCAGATCCCCGGGGGATCCCAGCTCCTACGAGCAGTACTTC.

The chain couples TRBV5-6 to TRBJ2-7; maybe TRBD1 (7 bases). This CDR3 spans 13 amino acids. Germline V gene lookup returns CDR1 SGHDT and CDR2 YYEEEE. Deletions cut 0 bases from V and 5 bases from J, with 9 bases between. The CDR3 here is CASSLVRGDEQYF. CDR3 DNA: TGTGCCAGCAGCTTGGTCAGGGGGGACGAGCAGTACTTC.

The chain links TRBV30 to TRBJ2-1, with unresolved D. V lost 0 bases, J lost 6 bases, and 0 bases lay in between. Germline assignment: CDR1 GTSNPN and CDR2 SVGIG (reference sequence). CDR3 length: 10 residues. The CDR3 DNA reads TGTGCCTGGAGTGTCAATGAGCAGTTCTTC. This encodes CAWSVNEQFF.

The chain couples TRBV10-1 to TRBJ2-1, with 10 bases that match TRBD2. Germline trimming cut 2 bases from V and 6 bases from J; bases unmatched to any gene: 4. Germline CDR1 WNHNN, CDR2 SYGVQD (reference sequence). The CDR3 has 15 residues. The CDR3 DNA follows: TGCGCCAGCAGTGAGCGTCTAGCGGGGGTCAATGAGCAGTTCTTC. As protein: CASSERLAGVNEQFF.

This chain links TRBV28 with TRBJ2-1, with no clear D. The germline V gene encodes CDR1 MDHEN and CDR2 SYDVKM. The CDR3 spans 15 residues. V was trimmed by 7 bases and J by 4 bases, leaving 17 bases between them. CDR3 nucleotides: TGTGCCAGCACCCCCCGGGTTCCCAAATACAATGAGCAGTTCTTC. Residues: CASTPRVPKYNEQFF.

This chain uses TRBV14 with TRBJ1-1; D remains ambiguous. Per the germline V gene, CDR1 is SGHDN and CDR2 is FVKESK. V was pared by 0 bases and J by 11 bases, with 13 bases between. The length of the CDR3 is 13 residues. The CDR3 protein is CASSQDGGLEAFF. The DNA of the CDR3 is TGTGCCAGCAGCCAAGATGGAGGACTAGAGGCTTTCTTT.